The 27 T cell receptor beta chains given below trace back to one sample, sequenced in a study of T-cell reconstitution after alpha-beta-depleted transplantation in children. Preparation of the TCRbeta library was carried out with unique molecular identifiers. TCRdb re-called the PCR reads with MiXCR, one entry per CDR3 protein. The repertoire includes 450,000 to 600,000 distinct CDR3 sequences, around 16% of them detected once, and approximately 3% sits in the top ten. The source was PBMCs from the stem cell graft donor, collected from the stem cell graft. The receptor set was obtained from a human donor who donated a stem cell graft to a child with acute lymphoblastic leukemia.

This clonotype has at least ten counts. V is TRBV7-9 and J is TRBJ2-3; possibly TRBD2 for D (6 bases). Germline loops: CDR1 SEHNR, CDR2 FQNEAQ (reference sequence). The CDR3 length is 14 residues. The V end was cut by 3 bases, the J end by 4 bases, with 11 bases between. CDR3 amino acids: CASSFAGNADTQYF. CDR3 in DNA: TGTGCCAGCAGCTTTGCGGGGAACGCAGATACGCAGTATTTT.

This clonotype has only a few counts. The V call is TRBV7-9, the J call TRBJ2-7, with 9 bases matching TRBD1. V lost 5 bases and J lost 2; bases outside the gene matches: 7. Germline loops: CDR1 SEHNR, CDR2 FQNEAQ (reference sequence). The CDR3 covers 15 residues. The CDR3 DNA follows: TGTGCCAGCAGCCATACAGGGGGCGCGCCCTACGAGCAGTACTTC. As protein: CASSHTGGAPYEQYF.

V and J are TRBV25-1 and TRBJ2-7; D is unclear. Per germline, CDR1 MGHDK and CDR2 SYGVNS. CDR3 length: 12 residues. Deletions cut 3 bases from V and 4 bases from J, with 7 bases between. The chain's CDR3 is CASSEIGYEQYF. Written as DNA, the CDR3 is TGTGCCAGCAGTGAGATAGGGTACGAGCAGTACTTC.

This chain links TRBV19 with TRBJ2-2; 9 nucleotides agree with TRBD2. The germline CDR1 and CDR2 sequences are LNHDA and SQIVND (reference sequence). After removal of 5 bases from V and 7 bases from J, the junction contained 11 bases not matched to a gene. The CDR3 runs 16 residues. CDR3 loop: CASSSSGALGFGELFF. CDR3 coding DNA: TGTGCCAGTAGTTCTAGCGGGGCCCTCGGTTTCGGGGAGCTGTTTTTT.

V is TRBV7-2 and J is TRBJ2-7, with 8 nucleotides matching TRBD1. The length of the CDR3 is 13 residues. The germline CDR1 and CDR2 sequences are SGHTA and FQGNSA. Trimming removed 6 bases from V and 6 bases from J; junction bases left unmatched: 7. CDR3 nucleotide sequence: TGTGCCAGCAGTTGGGACAGGAGGATCGAGCAGTACTTC. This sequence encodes CASSWDRRIEQYF. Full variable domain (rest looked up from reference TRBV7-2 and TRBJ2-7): GAGVSQSPSNKVTEKGKDVELRCDPISGHTALYWYRQSLGQGLEFLIYFQGNSAPDKSGLPSDRFSAERTGGSVSTLTIQRTQQEDSAVYLCASSWDRRIEQYFGPGTRLTVT.

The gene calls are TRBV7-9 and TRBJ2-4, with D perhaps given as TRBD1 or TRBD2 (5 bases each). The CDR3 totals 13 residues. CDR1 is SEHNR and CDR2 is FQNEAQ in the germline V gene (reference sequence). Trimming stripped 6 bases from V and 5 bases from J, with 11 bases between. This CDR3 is CASRGVYENIQYF. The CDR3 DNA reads TGTGCCAGCAGGGGGGTATACGAAAACATTCAGTACTTC.

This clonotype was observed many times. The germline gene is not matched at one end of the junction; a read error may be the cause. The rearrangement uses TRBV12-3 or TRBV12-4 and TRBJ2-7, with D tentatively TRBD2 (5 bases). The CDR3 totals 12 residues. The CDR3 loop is CASSLAPYEQYF. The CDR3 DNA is TGTGCCAGCAGCTTAGCGCCCTACGAGCAGTACTTC.

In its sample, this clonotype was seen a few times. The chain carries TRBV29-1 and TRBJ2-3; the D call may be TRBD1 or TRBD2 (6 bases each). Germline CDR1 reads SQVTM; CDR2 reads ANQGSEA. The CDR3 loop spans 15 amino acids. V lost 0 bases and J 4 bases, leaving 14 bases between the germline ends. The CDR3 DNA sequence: TGCAGCGTTGAAGATCCCGGGGGCATGGCAGATACGCAGTATTTT. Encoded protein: CSVEDPGGMADTQYF.

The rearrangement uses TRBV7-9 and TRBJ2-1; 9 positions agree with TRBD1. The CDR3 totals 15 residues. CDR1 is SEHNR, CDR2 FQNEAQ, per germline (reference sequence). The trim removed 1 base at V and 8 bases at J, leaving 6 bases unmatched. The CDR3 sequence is CASSLGDRVGDEQFF. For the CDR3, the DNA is TGTGCCAGCAGCTTAGGGGACAGGGTCGGCGATGAGCAGTTCTTC.

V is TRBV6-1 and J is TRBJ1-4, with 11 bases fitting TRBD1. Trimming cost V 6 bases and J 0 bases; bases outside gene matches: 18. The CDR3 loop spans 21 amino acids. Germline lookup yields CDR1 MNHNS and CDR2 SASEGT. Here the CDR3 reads CASRLDARDRGGPTTNEKLFF. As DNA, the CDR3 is TGTGCCAGCAGACTAGACGCAAGGGACAGGGGGGGGCCTACAACTAATGAAAAACTGTTTTTT.

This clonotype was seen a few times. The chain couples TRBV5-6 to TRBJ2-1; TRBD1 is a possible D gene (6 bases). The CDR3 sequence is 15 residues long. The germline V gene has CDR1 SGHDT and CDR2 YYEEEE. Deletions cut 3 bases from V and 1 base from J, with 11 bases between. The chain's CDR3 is CASSWGLGSYNEQFF. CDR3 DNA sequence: TGTGCCAGCAGCTGGGGGCTTGGGTCCTACAATGAGCAGTTCTTC.

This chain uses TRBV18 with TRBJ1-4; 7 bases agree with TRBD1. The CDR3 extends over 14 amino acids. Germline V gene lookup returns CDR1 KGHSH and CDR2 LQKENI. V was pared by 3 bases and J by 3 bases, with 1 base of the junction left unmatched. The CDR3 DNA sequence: TGTGCCAGCTCACCGGGACAGCCTAATGAAAAACTGTTTTTT. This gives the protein CASSPGQPNEKLFF.

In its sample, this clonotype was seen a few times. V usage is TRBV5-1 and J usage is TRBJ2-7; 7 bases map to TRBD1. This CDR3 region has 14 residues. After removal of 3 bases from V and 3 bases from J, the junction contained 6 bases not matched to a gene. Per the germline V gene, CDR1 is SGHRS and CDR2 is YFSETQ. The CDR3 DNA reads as TGCGCCAGCAGCTGGACAGGACACTTCTACGAGCAGTACTTC. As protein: CASSWTGHFYEQYF.

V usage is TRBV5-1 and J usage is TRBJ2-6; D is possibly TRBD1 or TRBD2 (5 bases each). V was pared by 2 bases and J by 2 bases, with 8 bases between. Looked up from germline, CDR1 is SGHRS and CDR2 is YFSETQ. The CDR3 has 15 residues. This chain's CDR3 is CASSLRDPGANVLTF. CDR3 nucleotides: TGCGCCAGCAGCTTAAGGGACCCTGGGGCCAACGTCCTGACTTTC.

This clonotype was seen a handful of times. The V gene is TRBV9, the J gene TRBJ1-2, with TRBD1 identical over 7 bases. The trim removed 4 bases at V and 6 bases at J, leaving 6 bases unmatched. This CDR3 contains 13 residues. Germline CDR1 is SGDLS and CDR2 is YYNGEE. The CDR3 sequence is CASSTTGAHGYTF. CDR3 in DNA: TGTGCCAGCAGCACCACAGGGGCTCATGGCTACACCTTC.

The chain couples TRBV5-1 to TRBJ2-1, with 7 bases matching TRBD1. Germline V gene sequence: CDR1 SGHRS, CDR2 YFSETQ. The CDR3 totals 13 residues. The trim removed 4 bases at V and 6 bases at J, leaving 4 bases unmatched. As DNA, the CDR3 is TGCGCCAGCAGCCTGGGACAGATCAATGAGCAGTTCTTC. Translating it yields CASSLGQINEQFF. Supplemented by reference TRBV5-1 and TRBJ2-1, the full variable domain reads KAGVTQTPRYLIKTRGQQVTLSCSPISGHRSVSWYQQTPGQGLQFLFEYFSETQRNKGNFPGRFSGRQFSNSRSEMNVSTLELGDSALYLCASSLGQINEQFFGPGTRLTVL.

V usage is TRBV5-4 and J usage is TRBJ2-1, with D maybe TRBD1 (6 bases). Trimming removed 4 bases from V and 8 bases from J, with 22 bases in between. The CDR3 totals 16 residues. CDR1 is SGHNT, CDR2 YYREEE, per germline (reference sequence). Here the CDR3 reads CASSRNPKTGLDEQFF. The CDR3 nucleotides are TGTGCCAGCAGCCGAAACCCTAAAACAGGGTTGGATGAGCAGTTCTTC. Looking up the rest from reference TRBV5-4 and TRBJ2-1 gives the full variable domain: ETGVTQSPTHLIKTRGQQVTLRCSSQSGHNTVSWYQQALGQGPQFIFQYYREEENGRGNFPPRFSGLQFPNYSSELNVNALELDDSALYLCASSRNPKTGLDEQFFGPGTRLTVL.

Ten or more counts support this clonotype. The CDR3 loop is CASLLAGSTGELFF. CDR3 nucleotide sequence: TGCGCCAGCCTTCTTGCGGGAAGCACCGGGGAGCTGTTTTTT. V is TRBV5-1 and J is TRBJ2-2; D is perhaps TRBD2 (6 bases). V lost 7 bases, J lost 4 bases, and 14 bases lay in between. This CDR3 has 14 amino acids. Germline CDR1 SGHRS, CDR2 YFSETQ.

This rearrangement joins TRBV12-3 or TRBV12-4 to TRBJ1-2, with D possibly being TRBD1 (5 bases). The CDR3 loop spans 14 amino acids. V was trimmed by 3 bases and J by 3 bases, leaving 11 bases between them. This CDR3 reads CASSFGTTYYGYTF. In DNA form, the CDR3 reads TGTGCCAGCAGTTTTGGGACGACCTACTATGGCTACACCTTC.

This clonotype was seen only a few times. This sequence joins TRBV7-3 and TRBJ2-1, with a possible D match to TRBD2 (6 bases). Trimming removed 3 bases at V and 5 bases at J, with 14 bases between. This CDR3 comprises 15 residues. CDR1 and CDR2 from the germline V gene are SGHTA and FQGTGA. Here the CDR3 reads CASSFGLAPNNEQFF. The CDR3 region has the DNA TGTGCCAGCAGCTTTGGGCTAGCGCCAAACAATGAGCAGTTCTTC.

The CDR3 DNA reads as TGTGCCAGCAGGCCAAAAGGCGGGGGCAGGGGATCGGCTGAGCAGTTCTTC. This sequence encodes CASRPKGGGRGSAEQFF. The chain is built from TRBV27 and TRBJ2-1; D is perhaps TRBD2 (7 bases). Per the germline V gene, CDR1 is MNHEY and CDR2 is SMNVEV (reference sequence). The CDR3 covers 17 residues. The ends were cut back, 6 bases at V and 9 bases at J, with 27 bases in the middle.

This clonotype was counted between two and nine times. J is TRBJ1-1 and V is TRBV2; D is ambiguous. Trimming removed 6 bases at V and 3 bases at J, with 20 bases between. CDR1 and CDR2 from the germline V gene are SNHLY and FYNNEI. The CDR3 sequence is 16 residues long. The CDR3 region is CASSGDIIEADTEAFF. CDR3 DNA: TGTGCCAGCAGCGGGGATATCATTGAGGCAGACACTGAAGCTTTCTTT.

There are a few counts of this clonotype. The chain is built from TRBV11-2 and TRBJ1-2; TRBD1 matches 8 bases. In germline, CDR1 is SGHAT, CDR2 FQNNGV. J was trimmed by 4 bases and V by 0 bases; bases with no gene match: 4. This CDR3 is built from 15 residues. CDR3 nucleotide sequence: TGTGCCAGCAGCTTAGATTTGGACAGGGTCTATGGCTACACCTTC. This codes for CASSLDLDRVYGYTF. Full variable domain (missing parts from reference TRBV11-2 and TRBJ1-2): EAGVAQSPRYKIIEKRQSVAFWCNPISGHATLYWYQQILGQGPKLLIQFQNNGVVDDSQLPKDRFSAERLKGVDSTLKIQPAKLEDSAVYLCASSLDLDRVYGYTFGSGTRLTVV.

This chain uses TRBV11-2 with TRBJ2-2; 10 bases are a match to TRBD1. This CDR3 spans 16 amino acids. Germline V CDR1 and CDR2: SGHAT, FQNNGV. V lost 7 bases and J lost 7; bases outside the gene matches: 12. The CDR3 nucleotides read TGTGCCAGCACCTTTACGAGACAGGGGGCAGGCGGGGAGCTGTTTTTT. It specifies CASTFTRQGAGGELFF.

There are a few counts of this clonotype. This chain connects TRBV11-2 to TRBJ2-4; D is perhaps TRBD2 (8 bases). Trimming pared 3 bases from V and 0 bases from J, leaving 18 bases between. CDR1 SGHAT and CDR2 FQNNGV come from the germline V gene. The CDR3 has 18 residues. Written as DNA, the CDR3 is TGTGCCAGCAGCTTGGTAGGGGGCAGCGGGAGAGCCAAAAACATTCAGTACTTC. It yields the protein CASSLVGGSGRAKNIQYF.

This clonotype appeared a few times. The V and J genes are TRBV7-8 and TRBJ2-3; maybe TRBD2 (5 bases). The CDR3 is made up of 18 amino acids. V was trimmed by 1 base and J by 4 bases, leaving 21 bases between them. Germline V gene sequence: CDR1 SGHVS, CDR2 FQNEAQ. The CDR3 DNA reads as TGTGCCAGCAGCTTAGTGCGCCCTCCTGTTGCGAGGGCAGATACGCAGTATTTT. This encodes CASSLVRPPVARADTQYF.

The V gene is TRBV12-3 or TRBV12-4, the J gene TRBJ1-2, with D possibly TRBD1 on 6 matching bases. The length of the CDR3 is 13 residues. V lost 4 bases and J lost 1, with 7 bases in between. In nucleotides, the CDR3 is TGTGCCAGCAGTTCAGGGGTTAACTATGGCTACACCTTC. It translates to CASSSGVNYGYTF.